This entry describes one T cell receptor (beta chain). The data originate from a study of T cell changes during pregnancy in multiple sclerosis. The length of the CDR3 is 18 residues. Germline V gene sequence: CDR1 SGHDT, CDR2 YYEEEE. Trimming pared 0 bases from V and 2 bases from J, leaving 19 bases between. Here immunoSEQ multiplex PCR was the method, and the copy in TCRdb shows in-frame clones only, minus some. The profile shows 80,000 to 100,000 clones, 93% of them singletons. Sample: peripheral blood, taken after pregnancy. The receptor's source is a female donor with multiple sclerosis, enrolled in a pregnancy study. This rearrangement joins TRBV5-6 to TRBJ2-3; D perhaps matches TRBD1 (5 bases). The CDR3 reads CASSLVPSGLEITDTQYF. The CDR3 nucleotides read TGTGCCAGCAGCTTGGTCCCCTCAGGGTTGGAAATCACAGATACGCAGTATTTT.